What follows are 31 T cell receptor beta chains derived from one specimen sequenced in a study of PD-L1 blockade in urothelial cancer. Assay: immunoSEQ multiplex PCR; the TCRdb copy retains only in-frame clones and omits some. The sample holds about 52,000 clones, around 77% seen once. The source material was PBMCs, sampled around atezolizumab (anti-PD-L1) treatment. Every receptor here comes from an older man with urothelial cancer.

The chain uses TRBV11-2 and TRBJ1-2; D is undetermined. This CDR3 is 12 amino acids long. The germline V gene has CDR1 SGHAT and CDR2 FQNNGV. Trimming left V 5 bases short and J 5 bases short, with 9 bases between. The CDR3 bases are TGTGCCAGCAGCCCCGGGATTTATGGCTACACCTTC. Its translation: CASSPGIYGYTF. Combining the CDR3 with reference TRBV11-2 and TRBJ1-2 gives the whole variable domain EAGVAQSPRYKIIEKRQSVAFWCNPISGHATLYWYQQILGQGPKLLIQFQNNGVVDDSQLPKDRFSAERLKGVDSTLKIQPAKLEDSAVYLCASSPGIYGYTFGSGTRLTVV.

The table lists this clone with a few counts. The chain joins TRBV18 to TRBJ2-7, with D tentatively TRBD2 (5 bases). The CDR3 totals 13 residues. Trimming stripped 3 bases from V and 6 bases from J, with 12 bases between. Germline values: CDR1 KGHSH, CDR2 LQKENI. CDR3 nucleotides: TGTGCCAGCTCACCGAGTCCCCGGGGCGAGCAGTACTTC. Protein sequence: CASSPSPRGEQYF.

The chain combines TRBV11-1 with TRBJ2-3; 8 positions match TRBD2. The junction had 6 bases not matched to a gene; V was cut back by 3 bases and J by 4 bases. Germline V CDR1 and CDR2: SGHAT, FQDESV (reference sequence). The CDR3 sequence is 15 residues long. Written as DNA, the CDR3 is TGTGCCAGCAGCTTTCTAGCGGGTGCCTCAGATACGCAGTATTTT. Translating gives CASSFLAGASDTQYF.

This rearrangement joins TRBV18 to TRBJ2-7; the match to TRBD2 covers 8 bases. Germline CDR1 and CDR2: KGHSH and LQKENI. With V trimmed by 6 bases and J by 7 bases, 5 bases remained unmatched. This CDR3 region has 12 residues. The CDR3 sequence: CASSPASGEQYF. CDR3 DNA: TGTGCCAGCTCGCCAGCTAGCGGGGAGCAGTACTTC. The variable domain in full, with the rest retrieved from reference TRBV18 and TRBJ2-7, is NAGVMQNPRHLVRRRGQEARLRCSPMKGHSHVYWYRQLPEEGLKFMVYLQKENIIDESGMPKERFSAEFPKEGPSILRIQQVVRGDSAAYFCASSPASGEQYFGPGTRLTVT.

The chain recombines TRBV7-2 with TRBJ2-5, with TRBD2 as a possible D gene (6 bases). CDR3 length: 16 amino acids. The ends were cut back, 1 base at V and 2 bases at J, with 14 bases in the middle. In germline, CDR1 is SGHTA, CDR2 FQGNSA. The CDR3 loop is CASSLVFGAGQETQYF. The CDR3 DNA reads TGTGCCAGCAGCTTAGTTTTTGGGGCGGGGCAAGAGACCCAGTACTTC.

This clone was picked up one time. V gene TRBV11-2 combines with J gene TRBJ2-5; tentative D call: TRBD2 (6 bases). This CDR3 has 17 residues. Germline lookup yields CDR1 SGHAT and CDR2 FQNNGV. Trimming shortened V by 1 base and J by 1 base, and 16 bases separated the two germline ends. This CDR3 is CASSLGGYAGFQETQYF. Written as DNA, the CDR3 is TGTGCCAGCAGCTTAGGAGGGTACGCGGGATTCCAAGAGACCCAGTACTTC.

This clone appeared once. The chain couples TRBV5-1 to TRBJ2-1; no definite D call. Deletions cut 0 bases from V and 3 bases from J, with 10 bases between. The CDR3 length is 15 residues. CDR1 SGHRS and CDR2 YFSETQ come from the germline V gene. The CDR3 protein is CASSLERPDYNEQFF. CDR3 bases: TGCGCCAGCAGCTTGGAGAGGCCTGACTACAATGAGCAGTTCTTC. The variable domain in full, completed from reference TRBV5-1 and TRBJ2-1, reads KAGVTQTPRYLIKTRGQQVTLSCSPISGHRSVSWYQQTPGQGLQFLFEYFSETQRNKGNFPGRFSGRQFSNSRSEMNVSTLELGDSALYLCASSLERPDYNEQFFGPGTRLTVL.

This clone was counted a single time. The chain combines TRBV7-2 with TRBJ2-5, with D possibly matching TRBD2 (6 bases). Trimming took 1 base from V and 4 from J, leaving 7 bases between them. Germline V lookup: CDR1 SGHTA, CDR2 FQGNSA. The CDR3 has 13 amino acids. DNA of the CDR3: TGTGCCAGCAGCTTAGGGCGGGGAGAGACCCAGTACTTC. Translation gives CASSLGRGETQYF.

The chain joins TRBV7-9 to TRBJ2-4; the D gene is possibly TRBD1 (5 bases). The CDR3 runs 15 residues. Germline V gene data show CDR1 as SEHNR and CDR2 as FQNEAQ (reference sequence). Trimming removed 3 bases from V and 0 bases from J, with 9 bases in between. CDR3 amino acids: CASSFKGIAKNIQYF. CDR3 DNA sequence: TGTGCCAGCAGCTTTAAGGGGATAGCCAAAAACATTCAGTACTTC.

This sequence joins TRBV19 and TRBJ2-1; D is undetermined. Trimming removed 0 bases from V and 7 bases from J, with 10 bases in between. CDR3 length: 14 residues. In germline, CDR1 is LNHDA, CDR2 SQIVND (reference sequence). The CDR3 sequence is CASSIEGPRNEQFF. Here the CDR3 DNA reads TGTGCCAGTAGTATAGAGGGTCCTAGGAATGAGCAGTTCTTC.

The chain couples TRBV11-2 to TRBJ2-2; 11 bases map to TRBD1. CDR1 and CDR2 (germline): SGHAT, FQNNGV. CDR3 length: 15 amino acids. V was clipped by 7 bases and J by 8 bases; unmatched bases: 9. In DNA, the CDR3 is TGTGCCAGCACCGCCGGGACAGGGGGGAGAGGGGAGCTGTTTTTT. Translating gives CASTAGTGGRGELFF.

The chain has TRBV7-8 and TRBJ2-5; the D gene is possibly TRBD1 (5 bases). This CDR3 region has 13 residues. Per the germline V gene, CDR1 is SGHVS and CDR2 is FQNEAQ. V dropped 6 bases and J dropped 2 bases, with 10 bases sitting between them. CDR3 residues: CASRWGSQETQYF. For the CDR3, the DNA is TGTGCCAGCAGGTGGGGCAGTCAAGAGACCCAGTACTTC.

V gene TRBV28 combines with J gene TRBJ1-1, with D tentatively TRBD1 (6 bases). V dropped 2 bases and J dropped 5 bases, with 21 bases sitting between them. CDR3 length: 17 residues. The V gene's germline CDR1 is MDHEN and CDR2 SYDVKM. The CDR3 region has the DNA TGTGCCAGCAGTTTAAATTGGGGGCGTCCGGGAGGGACTGAAGCTTTCTTT. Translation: CASSLNWGRPGGTEAFF. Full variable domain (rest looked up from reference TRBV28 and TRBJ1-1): DVKVTQSSRYLVKRTGEKVFLECVQDMDHENMFWYRQDPGLGLRLIYFSYDVKMKEKGDIPEGYSVSREKKERFSLILESASTNQTSMYLCASSLNWGRPGGTEAFFGQGTRLTVV.

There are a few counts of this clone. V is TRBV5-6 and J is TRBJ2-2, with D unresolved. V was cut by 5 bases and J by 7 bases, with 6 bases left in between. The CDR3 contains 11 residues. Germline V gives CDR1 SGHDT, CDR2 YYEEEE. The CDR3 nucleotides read TGTGCCAGCAGGAAGAGCGGGGAGCTGTTTTTT. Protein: CASRKSGELFF.

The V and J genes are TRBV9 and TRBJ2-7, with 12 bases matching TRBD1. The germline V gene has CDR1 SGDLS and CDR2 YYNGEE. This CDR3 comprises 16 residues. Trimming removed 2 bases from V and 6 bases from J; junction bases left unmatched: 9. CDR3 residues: CASSVYPGTGGGEQYF. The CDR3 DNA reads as TGTGCCAGCAGCGTGTATCCCGGGACAGGGGGCGGCGAGCAGTACTTC.

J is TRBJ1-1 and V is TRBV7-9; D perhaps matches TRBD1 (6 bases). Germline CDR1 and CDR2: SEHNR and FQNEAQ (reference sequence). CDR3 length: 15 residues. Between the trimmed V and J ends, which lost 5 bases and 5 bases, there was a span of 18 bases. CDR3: CASSPDSRGVTEAFF. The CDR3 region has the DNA TGTGCCAGCAGCCCCGATTCCAGGGGAGTGACTGAAGCTTTCTTT.

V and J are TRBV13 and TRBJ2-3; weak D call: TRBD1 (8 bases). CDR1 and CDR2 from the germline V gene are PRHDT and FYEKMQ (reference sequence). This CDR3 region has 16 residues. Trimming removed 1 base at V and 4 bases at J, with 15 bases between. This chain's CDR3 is CASSLVRTGRADTQYF. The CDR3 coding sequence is TGTGCCAGCAGCTTAGTCAGGACAGGGAGGGCAGATACGCAGTATTTT.

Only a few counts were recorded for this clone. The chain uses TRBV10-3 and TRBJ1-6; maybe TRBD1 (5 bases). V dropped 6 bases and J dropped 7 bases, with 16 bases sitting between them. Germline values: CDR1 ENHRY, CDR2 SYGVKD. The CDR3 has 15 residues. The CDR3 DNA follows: TGTGCCATCAGGGCCAGCGGGACGGTGAATTCACCCCTCCACTTT. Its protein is CAIRASGTVNSPLHF.

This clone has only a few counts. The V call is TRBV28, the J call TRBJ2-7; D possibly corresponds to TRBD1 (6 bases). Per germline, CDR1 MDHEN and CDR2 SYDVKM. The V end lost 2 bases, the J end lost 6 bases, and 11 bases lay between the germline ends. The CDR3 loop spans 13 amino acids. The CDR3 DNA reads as TGTGCCAGCAGTTTAGGCAGGGGCCTCGAGCAGTACTTC. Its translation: CASSLGRGLEQYF.

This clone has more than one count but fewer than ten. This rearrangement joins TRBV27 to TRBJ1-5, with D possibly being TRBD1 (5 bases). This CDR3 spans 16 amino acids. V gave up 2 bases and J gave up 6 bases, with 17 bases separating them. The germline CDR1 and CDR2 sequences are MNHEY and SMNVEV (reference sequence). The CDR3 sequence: CASSLGGGRGRQPQHF. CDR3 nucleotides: TGTGCCAGCAGTTTAGGGGGGGGTAGGGGTCGTCAGCCCCAGCATTTT.

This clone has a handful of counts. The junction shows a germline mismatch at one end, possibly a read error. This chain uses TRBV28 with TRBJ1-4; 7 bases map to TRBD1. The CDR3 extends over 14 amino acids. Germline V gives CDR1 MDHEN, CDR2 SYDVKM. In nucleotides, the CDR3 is TGTGCCAGCAGTATGACAGGGAAAAATGAGAAACTGTTTTTT. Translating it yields CASSMTGKNEKLFF.

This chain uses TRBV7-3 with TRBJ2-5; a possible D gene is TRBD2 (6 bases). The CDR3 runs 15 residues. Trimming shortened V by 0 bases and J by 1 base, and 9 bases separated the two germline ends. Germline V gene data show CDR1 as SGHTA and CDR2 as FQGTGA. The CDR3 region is CASSLTSGVQETQYF. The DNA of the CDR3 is TGTGCCAGCAGCTTAACTAGCGGAGTCCAAGAGACCCAGTACTTC.

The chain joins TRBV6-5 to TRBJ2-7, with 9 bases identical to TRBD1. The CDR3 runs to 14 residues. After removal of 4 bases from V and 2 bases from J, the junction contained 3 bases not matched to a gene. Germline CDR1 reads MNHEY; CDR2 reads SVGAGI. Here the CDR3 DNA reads TGTGCCAGCAGTTCACAGGGGGCAGCCTACGAGCAGTACTTC. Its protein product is CASSSQGAAYEQYF.

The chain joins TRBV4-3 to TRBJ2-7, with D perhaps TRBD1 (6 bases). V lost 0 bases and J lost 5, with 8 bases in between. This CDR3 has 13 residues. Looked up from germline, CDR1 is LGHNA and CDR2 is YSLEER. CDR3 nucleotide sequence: TGCGCCAGCAGCCAAGATTACAGGGACGAGCAGTACTTC. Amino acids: CASSQDYRDEQYF.

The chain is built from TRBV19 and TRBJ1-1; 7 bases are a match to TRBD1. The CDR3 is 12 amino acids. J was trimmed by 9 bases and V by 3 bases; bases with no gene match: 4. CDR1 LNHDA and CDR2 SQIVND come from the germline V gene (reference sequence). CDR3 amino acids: CASSMRDRKAFF. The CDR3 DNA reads TGTGCCAGTAGTATGAGGGACAGAAAAGCTTTCTTT.

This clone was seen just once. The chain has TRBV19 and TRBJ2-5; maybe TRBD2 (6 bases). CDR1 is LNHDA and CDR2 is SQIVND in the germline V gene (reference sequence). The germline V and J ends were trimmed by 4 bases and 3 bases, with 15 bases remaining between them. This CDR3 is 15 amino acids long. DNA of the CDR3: TGTGCCAGTAGTACATTAGGGTCGGGAGAAGAGACCCAGTACTTC. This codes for CASSTLGSGEETQYF.

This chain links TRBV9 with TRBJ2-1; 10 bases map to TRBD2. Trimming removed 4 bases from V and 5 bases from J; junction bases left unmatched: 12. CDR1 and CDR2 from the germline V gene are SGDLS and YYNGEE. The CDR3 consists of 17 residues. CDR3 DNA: TGTGCCAGCAGCTCAGATTCTAGCGGGAGCTTCCACAATGAGCAGTTCTTC. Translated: CASSSDSSGSFHNEQFF.

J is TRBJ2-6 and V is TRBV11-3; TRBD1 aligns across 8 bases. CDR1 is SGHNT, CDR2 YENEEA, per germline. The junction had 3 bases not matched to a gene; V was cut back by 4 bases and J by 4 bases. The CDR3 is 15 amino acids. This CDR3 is CASSSGGAGANVLTF. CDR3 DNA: TGTGCCAGCAGCTCAGGGGGCGCCGGGGCCAACGTCCTGACTTTC.

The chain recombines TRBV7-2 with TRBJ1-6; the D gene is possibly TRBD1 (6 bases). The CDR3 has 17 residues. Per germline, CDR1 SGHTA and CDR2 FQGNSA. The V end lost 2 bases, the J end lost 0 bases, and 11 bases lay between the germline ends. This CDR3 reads CASSLTGMSSYNSPLHF. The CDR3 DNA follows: TGTGCCAGCAGCTTAACAGGGATGAGCTCCTATAATTCACCCCTCCACTTT. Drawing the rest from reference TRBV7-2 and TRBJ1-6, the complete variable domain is GAGVSQSPSNKVTEKGKDVELRCDPISGHTALYWYRQSLGQGLEFLIYFQGNSAPDKSGLPSDRFSAERTGGSVSTLTIQRTQQEDSAVYLCASSLTGMSSYNSPLHFGNGTRLTVT.

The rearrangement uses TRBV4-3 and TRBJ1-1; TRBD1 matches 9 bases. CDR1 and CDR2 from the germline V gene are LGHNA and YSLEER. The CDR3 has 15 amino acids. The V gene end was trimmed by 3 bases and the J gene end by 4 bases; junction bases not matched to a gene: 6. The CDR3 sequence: CASSQDRGRGTEAFF. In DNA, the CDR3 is TGCGCCAGCAGCCAGGACAGGGGAAGGGGCACTGAAGCTTTCTTT.

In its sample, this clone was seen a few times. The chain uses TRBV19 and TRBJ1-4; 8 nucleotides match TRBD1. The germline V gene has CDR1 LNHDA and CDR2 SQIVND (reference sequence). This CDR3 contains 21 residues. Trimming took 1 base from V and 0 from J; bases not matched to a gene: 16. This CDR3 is CASSIVALGQGRYATNEKLFF. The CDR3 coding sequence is TGTGCCAGTAGTATAGTAGCCCTCGGACAGGGCCGATATGCAACTAATGAAAAACTGTTTTTT.